Sequencing of this TCR beta chain was carried out in a study of regulatory T cells in long-lasting Graves disease. In its sample, this clonotype was seen a few times. Its cognate antigen is unknown. Construction of the TCR beta libraries employed iRepertoire HTBI primers in conjunction with Arm-PCR of CDR3 regions. A single record per CDR3 protein comes from TCRdb applying MiXCR to the multiplex PCR reads. The repertoire holds 600,000 to 650,000 distinct CDR3 sequences, with 16% as singletons. The study's findings and limits: Preferential use of TRBV28, TRBJ1-2 and TRBJ2-5 was seen in persistent disease.

Trimming stripped 11 bases from V and 5 bases from J, with 2 bases between. There are 8 residues in the CDR3. Germline V CDR1 and CDR2: SEHNR, FQNEAQ (reference sequence). The sample's time point: newly diagnosed GD, antithyroid drugs for less than 3 months. Isolated PBMC RNA provided the starting material for the TCR library. Clinicians diagnosed Graves' disease using American Thyroid Association guidelines. These records were also assigned to another study, of T cells in Graves' hyperthyroidism and ophthalmopathy. Turning to that study: Uncontrolled infection, other autoimmune disease, pregnancy or lactation led to exclusion. Initially, a first-round RT-PCR of the TCR CDR3 employed the HTBI primer set.

The sequence derives from a woman in her thirties with Graves disease. V is TRBV7-9 and J is TRBJ2-3; no clear D gene. Sequenced material: peripheral blood mononuclear cells (PBMCs), taken at new diagnosis, from a patient treated with antithyroid drugs. The CDR3 bases are TGTGCCTTAGATACGCAGTATTTT. Protein: CALDTQYF.